The sequence of this T cell receptor (beta chain) was determined in a study of blood T cells in healthy people across ages (dated by TCRdb to the mid-2010s). About the study as a whole: In model experiments, template switching captured about one uniquely barcoded TCR beta cDNA molecule for every two T cells. Age-related changes in TCR beta repertoire diversity were measured in the study by deep sequencing normalized with unique cDNA molecular identifiers. Donors were grouped into four age groups: young (average approximately 16 years), middle-aged (about 38), aged (about 60) and long-lived (around 80). To avoid experimental bias, donors of different ages were spread randomly across the sequencing lanes. Two additional independent replicas of 1 million unique cDNA reads from the same blood draw were analyzed for two donors (one aged 18 to 29 and one aged 80 or older). Overall study results and their limits: There was a strong correlation between observed TCR beta diversity and the percentage of naive T cells measured by flow cytometry. As age increased, observed TCR beta diversity per million T cells dropped in a roughly linear way, and a significant reduction was already evident by age 40. Because donor CMV infection status was unknown, age-related changes in expanded clonotypes were potentially confounded. Bulk unsorted PBMC profiling prevented conclusive comparison of naive and antigen-experienced compartments. Total diversity estimates from one million sequenced T cells were considered lower bounds and underestimates. Compared with the aged group, the long-lived group had more naive CD4+ T cells, fewer expanded clones and increased TCR diversity, suggesting age selection.

CDR1 LGHDT and CDR2 YNNKEL were looked up in the germline V gene (reference sequence). The CDR3 contains 14 residues, cysteine and phenylalanine counted. The sequence is cut down to CDR3 DNA, 42 bases in frame from base 1. After removal of 6 bases from V and 5 bases from J, the junction retains 3 bases not matched to a gene. The donors were roughly 38 Caucasian individuals from Russia, aged roughly 6 to 90 years, who were systemically healthy. Around 10 milliliters of peripheral blood were collected from each donor into EDTA-treated Vacutainer tubes. PBMCs were isolated by Ficoll-Paque density-gradient centrifugation, with at least 6.5 million obtained per sample. Trizol reagent was used to extract total RNA from the PBMCs, yielding at least 5 micrograms per sample. The percentages of naive CD45RAhigh/CD27high T cells were determined by flow cytometry on a PBMC aliquot from every donor. To note about this clonotype: No cognate antigen has been identified for it. Per-base qualities were not stored, and no clone one base away is much larger.

Library preparation was by 5' RACE. TCRdb shows the sequencer as Illumina HiSeq 2500. The second PCR ran for roughly 6 to 11 cycles and used a J-beta primer mix along with a sample-barcoded 5' primer. Each TCR beta cDNA molecule received a unique molecular identifier from a template-switch 5' adaptor carrying 12 random nucleotides. Each sample yielded at least 3 million CDR3-containing paired-end reads. First-strand cDNA synthesis was performed from all RNA using the Mint cDNA synthesis kit, with priming by a TRBC-specific oligonucleotide. After uracil-DNA glycosylase treatment, a first 18-cycle PCR used universal primers M1SS and BC2_uni_R on all cDNA. Concerning the study's data processing: Each sample was normalized by randomly selecting 1 million high-quality reads, each carrying a distinct molecular identifier. Instead of being binned into consensus sequences, reads that shared molecular identifiers were thrown out. CDR3 identification, clonotype clustering and error correction used MiTCR with a Q25 quality threshold and the strictest error-elimination algorithm. Lower-bound total TCR beta diversity was estimated with a nonparametric unseen species model using Euler transformation. Using fastp trimming at Q25 and MiXCR clonotype assembly, TCRdb reanalyzed the public sequencing data and kept in-frame beta chains. Each entry is one CDR3 protein sequence, shown with its most common DNA and genes. The V and J calls and clone size come from TCRdb's table, not from the authors' own analysis. The table for this sample lists under 750,000 distinct CDR3 sequences; 40% to 55% of them were counted only once. The leading ten clones occupy 20% to 25% of the sample.

The TCR sequence derives from a man at least 80 years old in good health. The chain joins TRBV3-1 to TRBJ1-6; 8 bases in the middle match TRBD1. What was sequenced was blood. The bases are TGTGCCAGCAGACGGACAGGGAATAATTCACCCCTCCACTTT. Protein translation: CASRRTGNNSPLHF.